This TCR beta chain was recovered during a study of T cells of healthy individuals. The sample holds many counts of this clonotype. TCRdb used MiXCR to reprocess the 5' RACE reads, holding one entry per CDR3 protein. Of 35,000 to 45,000 distinct CDR3 sequences listed, roughly 4.3% are singletons. The receptor comes from a human donor in good health.

CDR3 in amino acids: CASKAGTGRSTEAFF. The CDR3 DNA is TGTGCCAGCAAAGCAGGAACGGGGAGAAGCACTGAAGCTTTCTTT. The chain recombines TRBV11-3 with TRBJ1-1; D unclear. CDR1 and CDR2 from the germline V gene are SGHNT and YENEEA. The CDR3 totals 15 residues. Trimming left V 7 bases short and J 4 bases short, with 19 bases between.